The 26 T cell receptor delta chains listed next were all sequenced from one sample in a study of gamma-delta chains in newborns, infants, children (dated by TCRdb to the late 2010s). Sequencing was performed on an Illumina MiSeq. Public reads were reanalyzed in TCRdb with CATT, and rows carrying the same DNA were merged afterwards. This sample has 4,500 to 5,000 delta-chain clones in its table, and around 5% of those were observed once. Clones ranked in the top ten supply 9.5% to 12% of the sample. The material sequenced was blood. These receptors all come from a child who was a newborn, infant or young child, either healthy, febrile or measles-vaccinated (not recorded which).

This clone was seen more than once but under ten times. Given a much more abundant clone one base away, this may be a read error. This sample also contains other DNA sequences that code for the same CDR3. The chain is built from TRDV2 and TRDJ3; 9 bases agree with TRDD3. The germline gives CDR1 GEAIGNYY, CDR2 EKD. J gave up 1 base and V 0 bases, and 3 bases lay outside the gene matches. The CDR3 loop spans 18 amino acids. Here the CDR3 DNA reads TGTGCCTGTGACACCGGGGGATACAGTTCCTGGGACACCCGACAGATGTTTTTC. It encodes CACDTGGYSSWDTRQMFF.

CDR3 sequence reads: CALGPVTVPTRYTGGPHTDKLIF. CDR3 sequence (DNA): TGTGCTCTTGGGCCAGTCACAGTTCCTACAAGATACACTGGGGGCCCCCACACCGATAAACTCATCTTT. The V call is TRDV1, the J call TRDJ1; maybe TRDD3 (8 bases). With 5 bases removed from V and 0 bases from J, the gap between germline ends came to 37 bases. This CDR3 is built from 23 residues. Germline V CDR1 and CDR2: TSWWSYY, QGS.

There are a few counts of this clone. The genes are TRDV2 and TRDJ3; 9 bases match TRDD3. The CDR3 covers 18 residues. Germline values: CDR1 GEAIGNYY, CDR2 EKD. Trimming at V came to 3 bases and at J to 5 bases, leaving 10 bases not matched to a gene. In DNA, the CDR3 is TGTGCCTGTGACGAATACTGGGGGACAGCTGGGGACACCCGACAGATGTTTTTC. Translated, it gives CACDEYWGTAGDTRQMFF.

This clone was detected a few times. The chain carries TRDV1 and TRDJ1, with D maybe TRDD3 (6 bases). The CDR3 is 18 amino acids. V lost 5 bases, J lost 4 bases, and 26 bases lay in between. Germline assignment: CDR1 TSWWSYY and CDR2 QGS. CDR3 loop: CALGPQVGGTLRVDKLIF. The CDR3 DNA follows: TGTGCTCTTGGGCCTCAGGTAGGGGGAACCCTTAGGGTCGATAAACTCATCTTT.

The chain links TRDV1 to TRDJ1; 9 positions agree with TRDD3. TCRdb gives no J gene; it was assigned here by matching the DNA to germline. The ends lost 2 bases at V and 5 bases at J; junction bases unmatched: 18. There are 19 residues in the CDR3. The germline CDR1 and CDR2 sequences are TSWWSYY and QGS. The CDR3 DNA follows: TGTGCTCTTGGGGAATTCCTAGGCTCGATTGGGGGATATCGTGATAAACTCATCTTT. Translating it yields CALGEFLGSIGGYRDKLIF.

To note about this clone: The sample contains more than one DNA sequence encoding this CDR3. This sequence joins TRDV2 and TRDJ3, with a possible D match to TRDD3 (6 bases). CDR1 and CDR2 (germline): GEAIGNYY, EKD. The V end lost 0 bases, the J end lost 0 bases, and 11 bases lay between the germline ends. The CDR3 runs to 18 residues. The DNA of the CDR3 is TGTGCCTGTGACACCGCTGGGGCCAGCTCCTGGGACACCCGACAGATGTTTTTC. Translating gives CACDTAGASSWDTRQMFF.

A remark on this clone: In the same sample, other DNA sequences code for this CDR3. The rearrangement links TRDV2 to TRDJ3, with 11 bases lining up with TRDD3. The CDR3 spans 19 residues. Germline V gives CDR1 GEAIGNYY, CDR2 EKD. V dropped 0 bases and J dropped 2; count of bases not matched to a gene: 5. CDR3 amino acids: CACDTAGLGDTWDTRQMFF. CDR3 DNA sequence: TGTGCCTGTGACACCGCGGGACTGGGGGATACCTGGGACACCCGACAGATGTTTTTC.

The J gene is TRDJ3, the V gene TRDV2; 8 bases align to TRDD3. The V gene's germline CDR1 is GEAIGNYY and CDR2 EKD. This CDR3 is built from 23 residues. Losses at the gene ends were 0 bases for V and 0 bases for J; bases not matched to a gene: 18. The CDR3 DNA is TGTGCCTGTGACACCGTGGGGGCCTTTACTGGGGATACCCGCTCCTGGGACACCCGACAGATGTTTTTC. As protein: CACDTVGAFTGDTRSWDTRQMFF.

In nucleotides, the CDR3 is TGTGCCTGTGATCAGTACTGGGGTCTACCGGGGAAGGAGGACGATAAACTCATCTTT. This codes for CACDQYWGLPGKEDDKLIF. The V and J genes are TRDV2 and TRDJ1, with TRDD3 identical over 7 bases. CDR1 is GEAIGNYY and CDR2 is EKD in the germline V gene. J was trimmed by 4 bases and V by 4 bases; bases with no gene match: 23. CDR3 size: 19 residues.

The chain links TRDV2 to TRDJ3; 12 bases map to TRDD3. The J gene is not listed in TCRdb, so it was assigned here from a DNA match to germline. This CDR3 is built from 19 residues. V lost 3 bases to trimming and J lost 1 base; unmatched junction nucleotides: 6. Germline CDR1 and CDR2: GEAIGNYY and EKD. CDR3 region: CACDYWGIPGSWDTRQMFF. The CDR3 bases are TGTGCCTGTGACTACTGGGGGATACCGGGATCCTGGGACACCCGACAGATGTTTTTC.

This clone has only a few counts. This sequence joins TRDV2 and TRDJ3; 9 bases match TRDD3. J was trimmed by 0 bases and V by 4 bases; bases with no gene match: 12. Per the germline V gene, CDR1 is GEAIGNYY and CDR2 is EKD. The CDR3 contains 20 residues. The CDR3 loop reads CACDSAWGITSSWDTRQMFF. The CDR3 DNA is TGTGCCTGTGATAGCGCCTGGGGGATTACCAGCTCCTGGGACACCCGACAGATGTTTTTC.

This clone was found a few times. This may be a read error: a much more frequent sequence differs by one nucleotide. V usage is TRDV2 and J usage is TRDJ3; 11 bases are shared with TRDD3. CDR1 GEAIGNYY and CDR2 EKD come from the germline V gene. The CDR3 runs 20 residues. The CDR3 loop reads CARDTAWGIRSSWDTRQMFF. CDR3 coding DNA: TGTGCCCGTGACACCGCTTGGGGGATACGAAGCTCCTGGGACACCCGACAGATGTTTTTC.

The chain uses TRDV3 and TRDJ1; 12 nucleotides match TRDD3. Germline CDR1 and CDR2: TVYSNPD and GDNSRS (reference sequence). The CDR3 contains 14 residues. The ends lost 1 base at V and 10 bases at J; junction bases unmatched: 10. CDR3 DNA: TGTGCCTTTATTGGGCGGCTGGGGGATACGGGACTCATCTTT. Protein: CAFIGRLGDTGLIF.

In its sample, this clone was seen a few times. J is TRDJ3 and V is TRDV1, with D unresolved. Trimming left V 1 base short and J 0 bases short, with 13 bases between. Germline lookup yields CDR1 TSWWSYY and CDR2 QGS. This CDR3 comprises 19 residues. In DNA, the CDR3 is TGTGCTCTTGGGGAACGGCTTGGACCTGGCTCCTGGGACACCCGACAGATGTTTTTC. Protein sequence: CALGERLGPGSWDTRQMFF.

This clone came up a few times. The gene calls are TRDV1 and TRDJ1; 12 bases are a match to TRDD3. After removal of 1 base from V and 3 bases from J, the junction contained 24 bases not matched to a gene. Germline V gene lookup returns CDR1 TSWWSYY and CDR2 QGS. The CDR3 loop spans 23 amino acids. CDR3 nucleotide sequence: TGTGCTCTTGGGGAACATGATTCTCCTCGGAACTGGGGGATACAGGGGTACGCCGATAAACTCATCTTT. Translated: CALGEHDSPRNWGIQGYADKLIF.

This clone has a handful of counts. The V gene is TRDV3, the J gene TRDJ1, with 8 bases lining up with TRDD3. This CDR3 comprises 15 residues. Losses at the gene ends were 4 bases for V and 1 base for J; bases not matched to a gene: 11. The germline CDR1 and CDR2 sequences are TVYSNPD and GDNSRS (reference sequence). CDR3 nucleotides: TGTGCCTCCCGTACTGGGGGTCGGTCCACCGATAAACTCATCTTT. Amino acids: CASRTGGRSTDKLIF.

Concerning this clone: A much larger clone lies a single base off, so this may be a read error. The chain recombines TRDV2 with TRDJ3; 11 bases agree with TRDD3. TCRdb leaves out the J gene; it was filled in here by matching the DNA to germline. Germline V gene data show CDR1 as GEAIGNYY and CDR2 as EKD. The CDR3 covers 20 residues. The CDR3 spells CACDTGWGIQSSWDTRLMFF. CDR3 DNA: TGTGCCTGTGACACCGGCTGGGGGATACAAAGCTCCTGGGACACCCGACTGATGTTTTTC.

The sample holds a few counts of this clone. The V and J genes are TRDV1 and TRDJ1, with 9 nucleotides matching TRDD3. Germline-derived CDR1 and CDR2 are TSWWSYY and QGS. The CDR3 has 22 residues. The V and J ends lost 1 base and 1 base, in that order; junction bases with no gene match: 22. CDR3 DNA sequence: TGTGCTCTTGGGGAACAGGTCGAACGGAGGGGATACGAGGGAGGCCCCACCGATAAACTCATCTTT. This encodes CALGEQVERRGYEGGPTDKLIF.

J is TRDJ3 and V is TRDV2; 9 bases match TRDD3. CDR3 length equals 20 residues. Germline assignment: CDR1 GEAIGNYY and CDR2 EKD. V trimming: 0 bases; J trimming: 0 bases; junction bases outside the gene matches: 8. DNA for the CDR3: TGTGCCTGTGACACCGAATGGGGGATAAGGAGCTCCTGGGACACCCGACAGATGTTTTTC. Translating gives CACDTEWGIRSSWDTRQMFF.

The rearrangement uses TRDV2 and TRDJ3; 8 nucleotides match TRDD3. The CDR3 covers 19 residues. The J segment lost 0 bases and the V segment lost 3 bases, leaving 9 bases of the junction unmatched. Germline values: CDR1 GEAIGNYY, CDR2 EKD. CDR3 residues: CACDCTGGRSSWDTRQMFF. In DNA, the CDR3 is TGTGCCTGTGACTGTACTGGGGGCCGTAGCTCCTGGGACACCCGACAGATGTTTTTC.

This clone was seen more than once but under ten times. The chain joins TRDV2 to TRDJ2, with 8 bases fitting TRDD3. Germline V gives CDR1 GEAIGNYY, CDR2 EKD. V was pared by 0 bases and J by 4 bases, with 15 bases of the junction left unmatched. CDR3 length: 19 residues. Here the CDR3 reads CACDTGDLILGVETAQLFF. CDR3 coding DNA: TGTGCCTGTGACACCGGGGATCTGATACTGGGGGTCGAGACAGCACAACTCTTCTTT.

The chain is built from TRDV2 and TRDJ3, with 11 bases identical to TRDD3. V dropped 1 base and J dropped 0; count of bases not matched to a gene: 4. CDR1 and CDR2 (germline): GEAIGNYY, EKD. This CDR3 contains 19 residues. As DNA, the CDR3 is TGTGCCTGTGACACTGGGGGATACGTGGGCTCCTGGGACACCCGACAGATGTTTTTC. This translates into CACDTGGYVGSWDTRQMFF.

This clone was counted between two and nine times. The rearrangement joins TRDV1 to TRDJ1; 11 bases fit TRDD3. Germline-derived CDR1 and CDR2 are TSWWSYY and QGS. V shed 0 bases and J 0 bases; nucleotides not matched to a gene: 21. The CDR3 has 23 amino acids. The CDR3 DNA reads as TGTGCTCTTGGGGAACTAGGGATCCTTCTTTGGGGGATACGCGCCGAGTACACCGATAAACTCATCTTT. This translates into CALGELGILLWGIRAEYTDKLIF.

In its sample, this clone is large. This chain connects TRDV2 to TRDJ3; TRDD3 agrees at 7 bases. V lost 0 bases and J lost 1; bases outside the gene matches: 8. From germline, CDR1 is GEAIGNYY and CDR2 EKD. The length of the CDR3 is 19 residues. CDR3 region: CACDTVMGDTSWDTRQMFF. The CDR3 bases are TGTGCCTGTGACACCGTGATGGGGGACACTTCCTGGGACACCCGACAGATGTTTTTC.

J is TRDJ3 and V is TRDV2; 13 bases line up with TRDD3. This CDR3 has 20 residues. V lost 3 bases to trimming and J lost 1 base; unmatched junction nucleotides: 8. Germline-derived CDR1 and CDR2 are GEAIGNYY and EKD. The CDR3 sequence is CACDSYWGIRESWDTRQMFF. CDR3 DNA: TGTGCCTGTGACTCTTACTGGGGGATACGCGAGTCCTGGGACACCCGACAGATGTTTTTC.

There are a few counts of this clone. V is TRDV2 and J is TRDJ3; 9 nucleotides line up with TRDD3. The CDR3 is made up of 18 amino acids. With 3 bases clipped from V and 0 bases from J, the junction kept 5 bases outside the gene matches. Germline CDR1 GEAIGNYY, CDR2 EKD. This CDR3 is CACDVLGDRSWDTRQMFF. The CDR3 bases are TGTGCCTGTGACGTACTGGGGGACCGCTCCTGGGACACCCGACAGATGTTTTTC.